This T cell receptor beta chain was captured in a study of shared clonotypes between healthy human individuals. In this sample, this clone turned up once. Its antigen is still unknown. CD4+ cells were split into CD45RA+ naive and CD45RA-negative memory subsets. Study findings and constraints: Against clonotypes common to all four donors, non-shared ones had lower generation probabilities.

Germline values: CDR1 SSHAT, CDR2 FNYEAQ (reference sequence). This CDR3 region has 15 residues. Trimming at V came to 5 bases and at J to 0 bases, leaving 4 bases not matched to a gene. Deep-level assay runs were performed. For every subset, genomic DNA was evenly distributed across several immunoSEQ plates. Data came from immunoSEQ multiplex PCR; TCRdb stores just in-frame clones and leaves some out. The sample records millions of clones, 90% to 95% being singletons. The chain has TRBV7-7 and TRBJ2-1; 7 nucleotides line up with TRBD2. Sequenced input: naive CD4+ T cells from PBMCs. Subset: CD45RA+ positively selected. This sequence was found in a man aged 18 to 30 in good health. Some clones in this sample may be carry-over from other donors' samples. In DNA form, the CDR3 reads TGTGCCAGCAGCCCGGGGGGAAGCTCCTACAATGAGCAGTTCTTC. Translation: CASSPGGSSYNEQFF.